The clone carrying this TCR beta chain was observed a few times. This sample was included in a study of T-cell reconstitution after alpha-beta-depleted transplantation in children. This CDR3 has 13 residues. Deletions cut 5 bases from V and 7 bases from J, with 15 bases between. Germline V gene sequence: CDR1 GTSNPN, CDR2 SVGIG (reference sequence). The TCRbeta library incorporated unique molecular identifiers. TCRdb re-analysed the PCR reads in MiXCR, keeping a single row per CDR3 protein. The table shows some 500,000 distinct CDR3 sequences, with roughly 33% occurring only once. The sequencing here drew on PBMCs from the stem cell graft donor, taken from the stem cell graft. The sequence derives from a human donor who donated a stem cell graft to a child with aplastic anemia. V and J are TRBV30 and TRBJ1-5, with D possibly TRBD1 on 6 matching bases. The CDR3 loop is CAWGYGQPQPQHF. CDR3 DNA: TGTGCCTGGGGCTATGGACAGCCCCAGCCCCAGCATTTT. The full variable domain, rest sourced from reference TRBV30 and TRBJ1-5, is SQTIHQWPATLVQPVGSPLSLECTVEGTSNPNLYWYRQAAGRGLQLLFYSVGIGQISSEVPQNLSASRPQDRQFILSSKKLLLSDSGFYLCAWGYGQPQPQHFGDGTRLSIL.